The present T cell receptor (beta chain) was sequenced within a study of cytomegalovirus exposure and HLA in healthy donors. This clone was seen only a few times. Its antigen is unknown. This CDR3 region has 13 residues. Germline V gene lookup returns CDR1 ENHRY and CDR2 SYGVKD. V was pared by 4 bases and J by 7 bases, with 13 bases between. All the people who gave samples were healthy bone marrow donors. 13 Jbeta primers and 60 Vbeta primers were used for the PCR. Produced via immunoSEQ multiplex PCR; TCRdb's table is partial and in-frame only. The data contain 150,000 to 200,000 clones, around 80% of them singletons. Study-level results: A later analysis reportedly identified an Asian-associated ancestry cluster as carrying fewer N-insertions than the roughly 600-donor mean. Among immune exposure information, only CMV serostatus was available. A cluster of highly shared sequence variants was likely a sequencing artifact.

This TCR derives from a woman between 40 and 55 years old in good health and CMV-seronegative. The genes are TRBV10-3 and TRBJ1-2; D possibly corresponds to TRBD1 (6 bases). Input material: PBMCs. CDR3 in DNA: TGTGCCATCAGTGCGTCACAGGGTGGTGGCTACACCTTC. It is translated as CAISASQGGGYTF.